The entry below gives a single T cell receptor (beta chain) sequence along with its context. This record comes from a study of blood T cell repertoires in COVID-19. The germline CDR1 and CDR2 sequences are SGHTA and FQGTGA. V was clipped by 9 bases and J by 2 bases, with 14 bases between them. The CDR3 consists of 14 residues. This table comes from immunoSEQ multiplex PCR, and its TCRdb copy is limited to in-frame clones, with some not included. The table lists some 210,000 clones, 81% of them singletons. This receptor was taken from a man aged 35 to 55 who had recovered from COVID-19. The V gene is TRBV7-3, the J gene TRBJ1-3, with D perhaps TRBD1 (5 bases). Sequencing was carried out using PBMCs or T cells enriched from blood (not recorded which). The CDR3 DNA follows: TGTGCCAGTTCCTCAGGGTCTACTGGAAACACCATATATTTT. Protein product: CASSSGSTGNTIYF. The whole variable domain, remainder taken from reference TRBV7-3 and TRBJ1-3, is GAGVSQTPSNKVTEKGKYVELRCDPISGHTALYWYRQSLGQGPEFLIYFQGTGAADDSGLPNDRFFAVRPEGSVSTLKIQRTERGDSAVYLCASSSGSTGNTIYFGEGSWLTVV.